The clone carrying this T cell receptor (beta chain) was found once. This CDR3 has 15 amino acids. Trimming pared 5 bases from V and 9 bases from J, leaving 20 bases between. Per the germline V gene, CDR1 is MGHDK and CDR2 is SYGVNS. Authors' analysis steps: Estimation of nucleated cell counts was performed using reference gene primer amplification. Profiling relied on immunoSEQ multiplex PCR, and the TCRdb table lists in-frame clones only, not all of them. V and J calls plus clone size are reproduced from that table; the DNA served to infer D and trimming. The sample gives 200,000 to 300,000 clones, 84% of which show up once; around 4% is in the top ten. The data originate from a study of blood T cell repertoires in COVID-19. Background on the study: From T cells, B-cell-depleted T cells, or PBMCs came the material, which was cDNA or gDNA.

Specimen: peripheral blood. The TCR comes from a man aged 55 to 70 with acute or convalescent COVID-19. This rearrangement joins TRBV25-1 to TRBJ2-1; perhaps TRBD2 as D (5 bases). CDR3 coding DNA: TGTGCCAGCAGTAGAACTAGTCCCGTTAAGGGTGAGCAGTTCTTC. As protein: CASSRTSPVKGEQFF.